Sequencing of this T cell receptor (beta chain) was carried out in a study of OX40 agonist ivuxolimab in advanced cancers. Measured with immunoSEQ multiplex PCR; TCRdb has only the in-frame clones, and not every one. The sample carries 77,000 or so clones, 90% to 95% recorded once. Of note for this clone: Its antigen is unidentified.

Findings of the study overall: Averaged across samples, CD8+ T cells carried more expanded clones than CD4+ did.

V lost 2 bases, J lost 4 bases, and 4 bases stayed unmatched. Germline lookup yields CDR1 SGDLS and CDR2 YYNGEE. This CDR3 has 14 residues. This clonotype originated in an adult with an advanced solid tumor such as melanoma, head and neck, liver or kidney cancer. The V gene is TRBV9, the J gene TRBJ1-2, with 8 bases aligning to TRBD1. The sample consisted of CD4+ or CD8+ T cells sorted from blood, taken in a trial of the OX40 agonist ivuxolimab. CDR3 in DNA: TGTGCCAGCAGCGTCGACAGGGGCGGCTATGGCTACACCTTC. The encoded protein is CASSVDRGGYGYTF.